The 25 T cell receptor beta chains reported below all come from one sample, sequenced in a study of blood T cell repertoires in COVID-19. Profiled with immunoSEQ multiplex PCR; TCRdb holds only in-frame clones, not every one. This sample carries 150,000 to 200,000 clones, roughly 82% of them seen once, and the ten largest clones take approximately 9.1%. The specimen was peripheral blood. These receptors all stem from a woman between 65 and 79 years old with acute or convalescent COVID-19.

This chain links TRBV28 with TRBJ2-7, with TRBD2 as a possible D gene (6 bases). There are 14 residues in the CDR3. Looked up from germline, CDR1 is MDHEN and CDR2 is SYDVKM. V dropped 5 bases and J dropped 4 bases, with 15 bases sitting between them. The CDR3 loop is CASSPRRDLYEQYF. The CDR3 DNA reads as TGTGCCAGCAGTCCCCGGAGGGACCTTTACGAGCAGTACTTC.

This clone has only a few counts. The chain uses TRBV6-5 and TRBJ1-4; D not resolved. This CDR3 has 13 amino acids. V lost 4 bases to trimming and J lost 7 bases, with 10 bases between them. Per the germline V gene, CDR1 is MNHEY and CDR2 is SVGAGI. In DNA form, the CDR3 reads TGTGCCAGCAGTTCGGGGATCGCTGAAAAACTGTTTTTT. It yields the protein CASSSGIAEKLFF.

The gene calls are TRBV7-8 and TRBJ2-7; 8 bases line up with TRBD1. The CDR3 contains 14 residues. Germline values: CDR1 SGHVS, CDR2 FQNEAQ. Trimming took 0 bases from V and 6 from J; bases not matched to a gene: 4. The chain's CDR3 is CASSLAQGASEQYF. The CDR3 DNA sequence: TGTGCCAGCAGCTTAGCGCAGGGGGCAAGCGAGCAGTACTTC.

The chain employs TRBV2 and TRBJ2-3, with 10 bases that match TRBD2. V trimming: 7 bases; J trimming: 4 bases; junction bases outside the gene matches: 2. Germline CDR1 SNHLY, CDR2 FYNNEI. This CDR3 region has 13 residues. The CDR3 nucleotides are TGTGCCAGCAAGCGGGGGGGCCCAGATACGCAGTATTTT. Amino acids: CASKRGGPDTQYF.

This sequence joins TRBV19 and TRBJ2-5, with 7 bases matching TRBD1. J lost 2 bases, V lost 4 bases, and 4 bases had no gene match. This CDR3 spans 14 amino acids. Germline loops: CDR1 LNHDA, CDR2 SQIVND (reference sequence). CDR3 in amino acids: CASSKGQLQETQYF. The CDR3 nucleotides read TGTGCCAGTAGTAAGGGACAGCTTCAAGAGACCCAGTACTTC.

V and J are TRBV19 and TRBJ1-5; D might be TRBD1 (6 bases). The V end was cut by 2 bases, the J end by 7 bases, with 12 bases between. The CDR3 runs 14 residues. Germline CDR1 is LNHDA and CDR2 is SQIVND (reference sequence). The CDR3 loop is CASSIRTGIQPQHF. Written as DNA, the CDR3 is TGTGCCAGTAGTATACGAACAGGGATCCAGCCCCAGCATTTT.

In this sample, this clone turned up a few times. The chain couples TRBV7-2 to TRBJ2-1, with TRBD2 as a possible D gene (6 bases). CDR1 SGHTA and CDR2 FQGNSA come from the germline V gene. Trimming took 2 bases from V and 0 from J, leaving 11 bases between them. The CDR3 has 16 residues. The DNA of the CDR3 is TGTGCCAGCAGCTTAATGGGCGGGGCCTCCTACAATGAGCAGTTCTTC. It translates to CASSLMGGASYNEQFF.

This clone was detected a few times. The rearrangement uses TRBV27 and TRBJ2-7, with 9 bases identical to TRBD2. The CDR3 is 15 residues long. Germline loops: CDR1 MNHEY, CDR2 SMNVEV (reference sequence). With V trimmed by 7 bases and J by 2 bases, 9 bases remained unmatched. CDR3: CASNYRASGAYEQYF. CDR3 coding DNA: TGTGCCAGCAACTATAGGGCTAGCGGGGCCTACGAGCAGTACTTC.

The chain joins TRBV5-7 to TRBJ1-5, with D possibly matching TRBD1 (6 bases). TRBV5-7 is sorted into the ORF group, with uncertain function. The CDR3 is 17 amino acids. Trimming stripped 7 bases from V and 0 bases from J, with 20 bases between. CDR3 sequence (DNA): TGTGCCAGCTCACCCGAAGACAGGCTCTATAGCAATCAGCCCCAGCATTTT. Translated, it gives CASSPEDRLYSNQPQHF.

The rearrangement uses TRBV5-1 and TRBJ2-2; TRBD2 aligns across 15 bases. The CDR3 loop spans 15 amino acids. Germline CDR1 is SGHRS and CDR2 is YFSETQ. V lost 4 bases to trimming and J lost 10 bases; unmatched junction nucleotides: 5. CDR3 coding DNA: TGCGCCAGCAGCCTGGGACTAGCGGGAGGCCCGGAGCTGTTTTTT. Translating it yields CASSLGLAGGPELFF.

This chain connects TRBV10-1 to TRBJ2-4; 9 nucleotides line up with TRBD1. This CDR3 has 16 residues. J was trimmed by 0 bases and V by 10 bases; bases with no gene match: 10. CDR1 and CDR2 from the germline V gene are WNHNN and SYGVQD (reference sequence). CDR3 protein: CATEGQGLRAKNIQYF. CDR3 sequence (DNA): TGCGCCACCGAAGGACAGGGGTTAAGAGCCAAAAACATTCAGTACTTC.

This sequence joins TRBV7-8 and TRBJ1-5; tentative D call: TRBD1 (6 bases). There are 15 residues in the CDR3. V shed 1 base and J shed 4 bases, with 11 bases lying between them. CDR1 is SGHVS, CDR2 FQNEAQ, per germline. CDR3 in amino acids: CASSLGGGGNQPQHF. The CDR3 nucleotides are TGTGCCAGCAGCTTAGGGGGAGGGGGTAATCAGCCCCAGCATTTT.

The V call is TRBV28, the J call TRBJ1-3, with D perhaps TRBD1 (5 bases). The germline gives CDR1 MDHEN, CDR2 SYDVKM. The V and J ends lost 3 bases and 0 bases respectively, with 9 bases between them. The CDR3 consists of 15 residues. CDR3 bases: TGTGCCAGCAGTTTGCAGGGTCTCTCTGGAAACACCATATATTTT. Protein: CASSLQGLSGNTIYF.

This CDR3 reads CASSQVTGQPQHF. The CDR3 DNA follows: TGTGCCAGCAGCCAGGTTACAGGGCAGCCCCAGCATTTT. This rearrangement joins TRBV3-1 (or the pseudogene TRBV3-2) to TRBJ1-5; weak D call: TRBD1 (6 bases). V dropped 3 bases and J dropped 7 bases, with 10 bases sitting between them. This CDR3 contains 13 residues. Germline CDR1 is LGHDT and CDR2 is YNNKEL (reference sequence).

The chain employs TRBV7-2 and TRBJ1-5, with 9 bases that match TRBD1. Germline V gene sequence: CDR1 SGHTA, CDR2 FQGNSA. The length of the CDR3 is 14 residues. The junction had 5 bases not matched to a gene; V was cut back by 5 bases and J by 6 bases. CDR3 region: CASSPTGGIQPQHF. CDR3 in DNA: TGTGCCAGCAGCCCCACAGGGGGCATTCAGCCCCAGCATTTT.

V and J are TRBV19 and TRBJ2-5; 9 bases match TRBD1. The CDR3 runs 15 residues. V shed 7 bases and J 4 bases; nucleotides not matched to a gene: 10. The germline gives CDR1 LNHDA, CDR2 SQIVND (reference sequence). As DNA, the CDR3 is TGTGCCAGTACCTACGGGACAGGGAGGGGAGAGACCCAGTACTTC. It codes for CASTYGTGRGETQYF. Filled out from reference TRBV19 and TRBJ2-5, the complete variable domain reads DGGITQSPKYLFRKEGQNVTLSCEQNLNHDAMYWYRQDPGQGLRLIYYSQIVNDFQKGDIAEGYSVSREKKESFPLTVTSAQKNPTAFYLCASTYGTGRGETQYFGPGTRLLVL.

This chain links TRBV24-1 with TRBJ2-3; D gene uncertain. CDR3 size: 13 residues. V shed 1 base and J shed 2 bases, with 3 bases lying between them. From germline, CDR1 is KGHDR and CDR2 SFDVKD. CDR3 sequence: CATSDFSTDTQYF. CDR3 bases: TGTGCCACCAGTGATTTCTCCACAGATACGCAGTATTTT.

This chain links TRBV3-1 (or the pseudogene TRBV3-2) with TRBJ2-7; D is uncertain. Germline V gene data show CDR1 as LGHDT and CDR2 as YNNKEL (reference sequence). With 1 base removed from V and 6 bases from J, the gap between germline ends came to 19 bases. The CDR3 runs 16 residues. The CDR3 region has the DNA TGTGCCAGCAGCCAAGGTTTCGACACAACGCTACGCGAGCAGTACTTC. Its protein product is CASSQGFDTTLREQYF.

This clone has a single count. The J gene is TRBJ2-1, the V gene TRBV3-1 (or the pseudogene TRBV3-2); TRBD2 aligns across 12 bases. The CDR3 totals 20 residues. J gave up 10 bases and V 0 bases, and 19 bases lay outside the gene matches. The V gene's germline CDR1 is LGHDT and CDR2 YNNKEL (reference sequence). The CDR3 loop reads CASSQDSGTSGRMLHREQFF. CDR3 in DNA: TGTGCCAGCAGCCAAGACTCCGGGACTAGCGGGCGGATGCTCCACAGGGAGCAGTTCTTC.

The gene calls are TRBV19 and TRBJ2-3, with 16 bases that match TRBD2. Trimming removed 8 bases from V and 4 bases from J; junction bases left unmatched: 6. The CDR3 covers 16 residues. Germline lookup yields CDR1 LNHDA and CDR2 SQIVND (reference sequence). As DNA, the CDR3 is TGTGCCAGTCGAAAGGGACTAGCGGGGGGGGCAGATACGCAGTATTTT. Its translation: CASRKGLAGGADTQYF.

This clone was detected once. V and J are TRBV19 and TRBJ2-2; 7 positions agree with TRBD1. Germline assignment: CDR1 LNHDA and CDR2 SQIVND (reference sequence). The V gene end was trimmed by 3 bases and the J gene end by 7 bases; junction bases not matched to a gene: 11. The CDR3 is 16 amino acids. The CDR3 nucleotides read TGTGCCAGTAGTATGGGTAGGACAGGCCCGGGCGGGGAGCTGTTTTTT. This encodes CASSMGRTGPGGELFF.

Here the CDR3 reads CASSFDTTLHF. CDR3 DNA: TGTGCCAGCAGTTTTGACACAACCCTCCACTTT. The chain combines TRBV6-2 or TRBV6-3 with TRBJ1-6; no firm D call. V was pared by 4 bases and J by 14 bases, with 9 bases between. This CDR3 region has 11 residues. Germline V gene sequence: CDR1 MNHEY, CDR2 SVGEGT.

The chain has TRBV18 and TRBJ2-1; weak D call: TRBD1 (6 bases). The CDR3 length is 12 residues. V was shortened by 4 bases and J by 6 bases, with 7 bases between the two germline ends. CDR1 is KGHSH and CDR2 is LQKENI in the germline V gene. CDR3 residues: CASSLGGNEQFF. The DNA for the CDR3 is TGTGCCAGCTCACTAGGGGGCAATGAGCAGTTCTTC.

The chain joins TRBV24-1 to TRBJ2-3, with 7 bases that match TRBD2. Losses at the gene ends were 7 bases for V and 3 bases for J; bases not matched to a gene: 12. Germline V gene data show CDR1 as KGHDR and CDR2 as SFDVKD. The CDR3 is 16 amino acids. The CDR3 reads CATSGGGAVITDTQYF. The CDR3 nucleotides are TGTGCCACCAGCGGGGGAGGGGCGGTTATTACAGATACGCAGTATTTT.

The CDR3 DNA reads TGTGCCAGCAGTTTAAAGGGAGGGACTGAAGCTTTCTTT. Encoded protein: CASSLKGGTEAFF. The chain employs TRBV27 and TRBJ1-1; no clear D. V was trimmed by 2 bases and J by 5 bases, leaving 9 bases between them. This CDR3 contains 13 residues. Germline V CDR1 and CDR2: MNHEY, SMNVEV (reference sequence).